The 22 T cell receptor beta chains in this list originate from one sample, sequenced in a study of shared clonotypes between healthy human individuals. Clones were read by immunoSEQ multiplex PCR, and TCRdb kept only the in-frame ones, dropping some. The profile shows 470,000 or so clones, approximately 82% of them singletons. Sequences were obtained from PBMCs. All receptors derive from a woman between 35 and 50 years old in good health. Some clones in this sample may be carry-over from other donors' samples.

As concerns this clone: A much larger clone differs by one base, so this may be a read error. The gene calls are TRBV30 and TRBJ1-2; D is unresolved. The CDR3 sequence is 11 residues long. Germline V gene lookup returns CDR1 GTSNPN and CDR2 SVGIG (reference sequence). Trimming took 0 bases from V and 12 from J, leaving 11 bases between them. The DNA of the CDR3 is TGTGCCTGGAGTGTCTATAGCGGCCACACCTTC. The encoded protein is CAWSVYSGHTF.

This clone was found once. The J gene is TRBJ2-7, the V gene TRBV19, with 9 bases matching TRBD2. Germline lookup yields CDR1 LNHDA and CDR2 SQIVND (reference sequence). With 5 bases clipped from V and 3 bases from J, the junction kept 8 bases outside the gene matches. CDR3 length equals 15 residues. The CDR3 loop is CASSPWTSAGYEQYF. In DNA, the CDR3 is TGTGCCAGTAGTCCGTGGACTAGCGCCGGCTACGAGCAGTACTTC.

This clone has a single count. The chain carries TRBV10-1 and TRBJ2-5; maybe TRBD2 (6 bases). Germline CDR1 WNHNN, CDR2 SYGVQD (reference sequence). V was trimmed by 2 bases and J by 2 bases, leaving 9 bases between them. The CDR3 contains 14 residues. CDR3 DNA sequence: TGCGCCAGCAGTGAGGGGGGACTGCAAGAGACCCAGTACTTC. Translated: CASSEGGLQETQYF.

The gene calls are TRBV30 and TRBJ1-1; D remains ambiguous. CDR3 size: 14 residues. Between the trimmed V and J ends, which lost 1 base and 6 bases, there was a span of 15 bases. CDR1 and CDR2 from the germline V gene are GTSNPN and SVGIG (reference sequence). CDR3 region: CAWSAGLLFAEAFF. The DNA for the CDR3 is TGTGCCTGGAGTGCGGGCCTTCTGTTCGCTGAAGCTTTCTTT.

The V and J genes are TRBV6-6 and TRBJ1-5, with D tentatively TRBD1 (6 bases). There are 14 residues in the CDR3. CDR1 MNHNY and CDR2 SVGAGI come from the germline V gene (reference sequence). V lost 2 bases to trimming and J lost 6 bases, with 11 bases between them. The CDR3, as DNA: TGTGCCAGCAGTTACGGGGGGGCGCGTCAGCCCCAGCATTTT. Translating it yields CASSYGGARQPQHF.

The J gene is TRBJ2-7, the V gene TRBV19; D is unresolved. V dropped 1 base and J dropped 6 bases, with 22 bases sitting between them. Germline-derived CDR1 and CDR2 are LNHDA and SQIVND (reference sequence). CDR3 length equals 17 residues. The CDR3 loop reads CASSIAWSEQTACEQYF. In DNA, the CDR3 is TGTGCCAGTAGTATAGCTTGGTCCGAGCAAACGGCTTGCGAGCAGTACTTC.

This rearrangement joins TRBV7-9 to TRBJ2-3, with TRBD2 matching over 12 bases. Germline trimming cut 5 bases from V and 0 bases from J; bases unmatched to any gene: 6. Germline V gene sequence: CDR1 SEHNR, CDR2 FQNEAQ (reference sequence). The CDR3 is made up of 17 amino acids. This CDR3 is CASSLRTSGTSTDTQYF. CDR3 bases: TGTGCCAGCAGCCTTCGGACTAGCGGGACTAGCACAGATACGCAGTATTTT.

V gene TRBV21-1 combines with J gene TRBJ1-2; the table's D call of TRBD1 was not tested on the DNA. TRBV21-1 is a pseudogene locus. The CDR3 is 12 residues long. The CDR3 sequence: CASDLKGFGYTF. The CDR3 nucleotides read TGTGCCAGCGATCTAAAGGGGTTTGGCTACACCTTC.

This clone has just a few counts. This chain uses TRBV19 with TRBJ1-1, with TRBD1 as a possible D gene (5 bases). The CDR3 is 15 amino acids. Trimming pared 7 bases from V and 4 bases from J, leaving 19 bases between. The germline V gene encodes CDR1 LNHDA and CDR2 SQIVND (reference sequence). Here the CDR3 reads CASTDGAGGSTEAFF. In DNA, the CDR3 is TGTGCCAGTACCGATGGGGCAGGCGGGAGCACTGAAGCTTTCTTT. Variable domain in full (rest from reference TRBV19 and TRBJ1-1): DGGITQSPKYLFRKEGQNVTLSCEQNLNHDAMYWYRQDPGQGLRLIYYSQIVNDFQKGDIAEGYSVSREKKESFPLTVTSAQKNPTAFYLCASTDGAGGSTEAFFGQGTRLTVV.

The sample holds a few counts of this clone. This CDR3 reads CASSPTGGAEAFF. CDR3 nucleotide sequence: TGTGCCAGCTCACCAACAGGGGGGGCTGAAGCTTTCTTT. This chain uses TRBV18 with TRBJ1-1; 8 nucleotides align to TRBD1. The CDR3 is 13 residues long. The V and J ends lost 2 bases and 6 bases, in that order; junction bases with no gene match: 2. Germline-derived CDR1 and CDR2 are KGHSH and LQKENI.

The J gene is TRBJ1-1, the V gene TRBV7-3; 7 nucleotides line up with TRBD1. Trimming took 2 bases from V and 4 from J; bases not matched to a gene: 4. The CDR3 sequence is 14 residues long. CDR1 is SGHTA and CDR2 is FQGTGA in the germline V gene. The CDR3 here is CASSLEGASTEAFF. The CDR3, as DNA: TGTGCCAGCAGCTTAGAGGGGGCGAGCACTGAAGCTTTCTTT.

Many counts were recorded for this clone. The V call is TRBV18, the J call TRBJ1-4; D is ambiguous. Between the trimmed V and J ends, which lost 3 bases and 10 bases, there was a span of 12 bases. The CDR3 has 13 amino acids. CDR1 KGHSH and CDR2 LQKENI come from the germline V gene. The CDR3, as DNA: TGTGCCAGCTCACCCCAGGAGGCGGGAAAACTGTTTTTT. Translated: CASSPQEAGKLFF.

V gene TRBV6-1 combines with J gene TRBJ2-7; possibly TRBD2 for D (5 bases). The V end lost 6 bases, the J end lost 6 bases, and 18 bases lay between the germline ends. Germline CDR1 reads MNHNS; CDR2 reads SASEGT. CDR3 length: 14 amino acids. The CDR3, as DNA: TGTGCCAGCAGACTCTACGGGGAGCCCCTCGAGCAGTACTTC. Its translation is CASRLYGEPLEQYF.

V and J are TRBV9 and TRBJ2-7; D is possibly TRBD2 (5 bases). Germline CDR1 and CDR2: SGDLS and YYNGEE. Trimming pared 0 bases from V and 2 bases from J, leaving 9 bases between. CDR3 length equals 14 residues. The CDR3 loop is CASSVERIPYEQYF. CDR3 sequence (DNA): TGTGCCAGCAGCGTAGAGCGGATCCCCTACGAGCAGTACTTC.

The V call is TRBV4-2, the J call TRBJ2-1; D call uncertain. Germline loops: CDR1 LGHNA, CDR2 YNFKEQ. The V end lost 1 base, the J end lost 4 bases, and 17 bases lay between the germline ends. This CDR3 comprises 17 residues. The CDR3 bases are TGTGCCAGCAGCCAAGTGGTGGCGGACGATCCTTACAATGAGCAGTTCTTC. This encodes CASSQVVADDPYNEQFF.

The chain is built from TRBV7-5 and TRBJ1-5. TRBV7-5 has pseudogene status. This CDR3 region has 15 residues. The CDR3 sequence: CVRSFAEKSNQPQHF. The CDR3, as DNA: TGTGTCAGAAGCTTCGCGGAGAAAAGCAATCAGCCCCAGCATTTT.

The chain links TRBV5-1 to TRBJ1-2; D is unclear. The V and J ends lost 5 bases and 2 bases respectively, with 10 bases between them. CDR1 is SGHRS and CDR2 is YFSETQ in the germline V gene. The CDR3 is 13 amino acids. For the CDR3, the DNA is TGCGCCAGCAGGCCCACAGAAAACTATGGCTACACCTTC. Translation: CASRPTENYGYTF.

The chain joins TRBV7-6 to TRBJ1-3, with D perhaps TRBD1 (6 bases). V was pared by 0 bases and J by 4 bases, with 10 bases between. Germline assignment: CDR1 SGHVS and CDR2 FNYEAQ. The CDR3 length is 15 residues. In DNA, the CDR3 is TGTGCCAGCAGCTTAGCCACAGGGTCAGGAAACACCATATATTTT. It is translated as CASSLATGSGNTIYF.

This clone came up once. The V and J genes are TRBV6-1 and TRBJ2-3; tentative D call: TRBD1 (6 bases). The CDR3 consists of 14 residues. Germline values: CDR1 MNHNS, CDR2 SASEGT. Trimming removed 2 bases at V and 2 bases at J, with 8 bases between. Written as DNA, the CDR3 is TGTGCCAGCAGTGAATCAGGGGCCACAGATACGCAGTATTTT. Protein product: CASSESGATDTQYF.

This rearrangement joins TRBV5-4 to TRBJ1-2, with TRBD1 as a possible D gene (6 bases). Germline CDR1 SGHNT, CDR2 YYREEE (reference sequence). Trimming cost V 0 bases and J 2 bases, with 14 bases left between them. The CDR3 runs 16 residues. Here the CDR3 DNA reads TGTGCCAGCAGCTTGGTTGCAGGGGCGGGAAACTATGGCTACACCTTC. This encodes CASSLVAGAGNYGYTF.

The chain has TRBV5-1 and TRBJ1-6; the D gene is possibly TRBD1 (6 bases). Germline CDR1 reads SGHRS; CDR2 reads YFSETQ. V dropped 5 bases and J dropped 7 bases, with 13 bases sitting between them. The CDR3 is 14 residues long. CDR3 in amino acids: CASRKPTGNSPLHF. The CDR3 nucleotides read TGCGCCAGCAGGAAACCAACAGGGAATTCACCCCTCCACTTT.

This rearrangement joins TRBV28 to TRBJ1-2; D is possibly TRBD1 (6 bases). Germline loops: CDR1 MDHEN, CDR2 SYDVKM. The CDR3 consists of 14 residues. The V and J ends lost 5 bases and 5 bases respectively, with 15 bases between them. The CDR3, as DNA: TGTGCCAGCAGTAGTACAGGGAGATTTTATGGCTACACCTTC. Translated: CASSSTGRFYGYTF.